Sequencing of this T cell receptor beta chain was carried out in a study of blood T cell repertoires in COVID-19. Unmatched junction bases numbered 0, after V lost 3 bases and J lost 8 bases. The CDR3 spans 12 residues. Germline V lookup: CDR1 KGHSH, CDR2 LQKENI. Authors' methods: Nucleated cell number was recorded as an estimate derived from reference gene primer amplification. Sequencing used immunoSEQ multiplex PCR; TCRdb keeps in-frame clones, though not all of them. V, J and clone size were drawn from that table, and D and trimming were deduced from the DNA. The sample consists of 100,000 to 150,000 clones, around nine tenths of them appearing once.

V gene TRBV18 combines with J gene TRBJ2-1; 8 nucleotides line up with TRBD1. This clonotype originated in a woman aged 70 to 79 with COVID-19, enrolled during active disease. The sequenced material came from peripheral blood. CDR3 loop: CASSPTGDEQFF. CDR3 DNA sequence: TGTGCCAGCTCACCGACAGGGGATGAGCAGTTCTTC.